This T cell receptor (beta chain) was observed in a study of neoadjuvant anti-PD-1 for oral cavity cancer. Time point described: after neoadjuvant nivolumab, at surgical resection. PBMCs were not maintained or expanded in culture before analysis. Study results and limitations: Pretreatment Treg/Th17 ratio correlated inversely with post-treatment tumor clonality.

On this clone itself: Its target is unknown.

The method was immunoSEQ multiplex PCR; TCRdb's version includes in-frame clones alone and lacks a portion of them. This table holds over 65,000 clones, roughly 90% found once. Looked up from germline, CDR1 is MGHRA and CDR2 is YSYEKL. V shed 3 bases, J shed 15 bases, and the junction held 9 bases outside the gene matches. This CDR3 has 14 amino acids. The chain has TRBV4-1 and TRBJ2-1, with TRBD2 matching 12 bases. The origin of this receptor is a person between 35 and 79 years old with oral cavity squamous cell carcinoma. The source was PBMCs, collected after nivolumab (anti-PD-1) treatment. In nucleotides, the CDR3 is TGCGCCAGCAGCCACCCCGGGACTAGCGGGCGGAGGTTCTTC. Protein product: CASSHPGTSGRRFF.